This paragraph reports one T cell receptor (beta chain). No cognate antigen has been identified for it. Base qualities were left out, and no much larger clone turns up one base away. The sample originates from a study of blood T cell repertoires in COVID-19 (TCRdb year 2020). Context from the whole study: Samples covering the acute and convalescent phases of COVID-19 were provided by collaborators in the United States, Italy and Spain. The repertoires were released in a freely available public database intended as a resource for research on the immune response to SARS-CoV-2. HLA class I and class II types, where available, came from metadata supplied by the sample provider rather than from assay-based typing. The samples were drawn from two sources: the first 160 participants of the ongoing ImmuneRACE study, and 1,200 or so subjects contributed by 6 global collaborators. The sample metadata nearly always contained a de-identified subject ID, COVID-19 status, age in years and sex. Subjects who had been exposed to COVID-19, were actively infected with it, or had recovered from it provided the deeply sampled blood TCRbeta repertoires that made up the dataset. The material from the prospective study consisted of cDNA or gDNA derived from T cells, B-cell-depleted T cells, or PBMCs.

Overall results and qualifications from the work: The amount of clinical and demographic metadata varied by source and participant and was provided uncurated.

Taken from the germline V gene, the CDR1 and CDR2 loops are SGHTA and FQGNSA. V has 3 bases trimmed and J has 6 bases trimmed; junction bases matching no gene number 11. From the cysteine up to the phenylalanine, the CDR3 has a length of 16 residues. Of the read, only the CDR3 DNA is kept; its 48 bases are in frame from base 1. Each collaborating institution followed its own protocols to collect whole blood in K2EDTA tubes. For TCRbeta analysis, collaborator samples were shipped as frozen whole blood, as isolated PBMCs, or as DNA extracted from either sample type. The immunoSEQ Assay, a bias-controlled multiplex PCR, was used to amplify TCRbeta CDR3 regions from genomic DNA. The study's own analysis went as follows. Nucleated cell counts per sample were estimated from amplification of reference gene primers within the assay. To quantify the absolute abundance of each unique TCRbeta CDR3 rearrangement, sequence reads were collapsed and filtered. For each sample, productive Simpson clonality was calculated by taking the square root of Simpson's diversity index across productive rearrangements. TCRdb obtained this table from immuneACCESS and retained in-frame rearrangements with V and J assigned. These tables miss some clones; where compared with another copy, unresolved V genes account for less than half of the shortfall, and the remainder is unexplained. Clone size and the V and J calls come from that table; the DNA yielded D and trimming. This sample is represented by about 330,000 clones; about 82% of them were singletons. The ten largest clones capture around 1.5% of the sample.

This TCR was sampled from a woman aged 45 to 65 with acute or convalescent COVID-19. The chain links TRBV7-2 with TRBJ2-7, and TRBD2 matches 10 of the central bases. Sequenced sample: peripheral blood. The CDR3 in this case is CASSFASGGSGGEQYF. The DNA sequence follows: TGTGCCAGCAGCTTCGCTAGCGGGGGATCCGGGGGCGAGCAGTACTTC.